The entry below describes one T cell receptor (beta chain). This clonotype was observed many times. The specificity of this receptor is unknown. There are no base qualities to consult, and no much larger clone falls within one base. cDNA was synthesized by template-switch 5'RACE using a primer carrying a 10-nucleotide random unique molecular identifier by which each TCR transcript was tagged. Every sequencing run yielded over 190 million TCR-beta sequences covering 15-18 subjects. The RNeasy kit was used for extraction of total RNA. The KAPA Real-time Library Amplification kit was used to amplify TCR-beta VDJ regions with primers for the TCR constant region and the 5'RACE anchor. A first PCR added sample indexes and Illumina adaptors, after which a second PCR increased the library yield. After Ampure bead purification, the roughly 650 bp TCR product was size-selected on a 2% E-gel SizeSelection system. Library quality was checked on a Bioanalyzer, concentration was measured with Qubit, and libraries were quantified with the Kapa Library Quantification kit before pooling. Paired-end 2 x 150 bp sequencing of the libraries was performed on an Illumina HiSeq 2500. To increase sequence diversity, 25-30% phiX was spiked into each library pool. As for the original processing: The quality-filtered reads were processed with the UMI-based MiGEC pipeline, whose error correction step removed more than 80% of the raw TCR sequences. IMGT germline references were used for aligning VDJ genes, and each clonotype was defined as a unique CDR3 amino acid sequence together with its V-J genes. VDJtools evaluated clonal expansion, Shannon diversity and CDR3 relatedness (CalcPairwiseDistances, ClusterSamples); CLCbio workbench built phylogenetic trees. Using coefficient-of-variation modelling across technical triplicates, the study counted a clone as expanded if it had at least 8 unique UMIs. TCRdb reprocessing: public reads trimmed at Q25 with fastp, clones called with MiXCR, in-frame beta chains kept. Rows are combined by CDR3 protein, so each entry shows the most common genes and DNA. The V and J calls and clone size come from TCRdb's table, not from the authors' own analysis. In all, the sample holds around 44,000 distinct CDR3 sequences, and 2.5% of those were seen once. The ten top clones hold 12% of the sample.

The V end loses 0 bases and the J end loses 2 bases, and a stretch of 12 bases separates them. Inclusive of the bounding cysteine and phenylalanine, the CDR3 is 16 residues long. Kept here is only the CDR3 DNA, which spans 48 bases and is read in frame from base 1. Per the germline V gene, KGHSH is the CDR1 and LQKENI is the CDR2. Unsorted PBMC libraries were generated from 2 million PBMCs stored in RNAlater at -80 °C until RNA extraction. The multiple sclerosis patients were enrolled in a US clinical protocol that used magnetic resonance imaging to evaluate disease progression. Peripheral blood was subjected to Ficoll-Hypaque density gradient centrifugation to isolate PBMCs, which were then cryopreserved in liquid nitrogen. This sample is part of a study of neurological immune-mediated disorders (dated by TCRdb to between 2018 and 2021). Study-wide context: Among the 34 multiple sclerosis patients, relapsing-remitting MS accounted for about 31 and secondary progressive MS accounted for 3. Peripheral blood TCR-beta repertoires from patients with HTLV-I-associated myelopathy (HAM/TSP), patients with multiple sclerosis, and healthy controls were compared in the study using UMI-based sequencing. The approximately 99 TCR-beta libraries included longitudinal samples, technical triplicates and paired sorted CD4+ and CD8+ T-cell subsets alongside PBMC samples. The cohort included some 66 subjects: some 14 with HAM/TSP, approximately 35 with multiple sclerosis, and around 20 healthy controls.

The paper's findings and limits, for the study overall: The MS cluster was not associated with any clinical or MRI features, and the authors stated that larger cohorts are needed. No identical CDR3 amino acid sequences were found to be shared among expanded clones across subjects, suggesting that TCR-beta repertoires were private in all groups. In a phylogenetic analysis, the repertoires of 18 out of 34 MS patients fell into a single cluster of related CDR3 sequences, pointing to a possible signature at the repertoire level. The highest TCR clonal expansion was observed in HAM/TSP patients, whereas the lowest was observed in MS patients, even when compared with healthy controls.

What was sequenced was PBMCs. This sequence originates from a man in his thirties or forties with multiple sclerosis. The chain was built from TRBV18 and TRBJ2-3, and the D gene may be TRBD1, 6 bases matching. The CDR3 protein sequence reads: CASSPPTGRNTDTQYF. In nucleotide form, the sequence is TGTGCCAGCTCACCACCGACAGGCAGAAACACAGATACGCAGTATTTT.